The rows below give T cell receptor beta chains drawn from one sample of a study of technical replicates of blood from a few donors. The method was immunoSEQ multiplex PCR; TCRdb's version includes in-frame clones alone and lacks a portion of them. The table records 9,000 to 15,000 clones, 93% of them present only once. The sample taken for sequencing was PBMCs. The receptors shown here come from a human donor in good health. Each CDR3 is given with its conserved first and last residue. D genes are given only for firm matches. Expanded clones are given a class, and other clones once, few, many or no size at all.

clone_size	v_call	j_call	cdr3_length	d_call	cdr3_aa	cdr3_nt
NA	TRBV5-1	TRBJ1-1	14	NA	CASSLDRVATEAFF	TGCGCCAGCAGCTTGGACAGGGTGGCCACTGAAGCTTTCTTT
NA	TRBV15	TRBJ2-3	15	NA	CATSRDRGSPDTQYF	TGTGCCACCAGCAGAGATCGGGGGAGTCCAGATACGCAGTATTTT
NA	TRBV7-2	TRBJ1-5	14	TRBD1	CASSQGQGNQPQHF	TGTGCCAGCAGCCAAGGACAGGGCAATCAGCCCCAGCATTTT
NA	TRBV5-6	TRBJ2-7	15	TRBD2	CASSLGELAGYEQYF	TGTGCCAGCAGCTTGGGTGAGCTAGCGGGATACGAGCAGTACTTC
NA	TRBV28	TRBJ2-3	12	NA	CASSPSTDTQYF	TGTGCCAGCAGTCCTTCCACAGATACGCAGTATTTT
NA	TRBV7-9	TRBJ1-2	13	NA	CASSRTGDWGYTF	TGTGCCAGCAGCCGGACGGGAGATTGGGGCTACACCTTC
NA	TRBV30	TRBJ1-1	13	NA	CACRTQMNTEAFF	TGTGCCTGTCGGACACAAATGAACACTGAAGCTTTCTTT
NA	TRBV10-3	TRBJ1-1	17	NA	CAISESNRGAAHTEAFF	TGTGCCATCAGTGAGTCGAACCGGGGGGCGGCCCACACTGAAGCTTTCTTT
once	TRBV6-5	TRBJ2-5	15	TRBD2	CASSYEREWAETQYF	TGTGCCAGCAGTTACGAGCGGGAGTGGGCAGAGACCCAGTACTTC
NA	TRBV5-1	TRBJ1-1	16	NA	CASSFDPGESNTEAFF	TGCGCCAGCAGCTTTGATCCGGGGGAGTCAAACACTGAAGCTTTCTTT
NA	TRBV4-2	TRBJ2-7	15	TRBD1	CASSQRQGESYEQYF	TGTGCCAGCAGCCAACGACAGGGGGAGTCCTACGAGCAGTACTTC
NA	TRBV27	TRBJ2-2	13	NA	CASSFTAAGELFF	TGTGCCAGCAGTTTCACAGCGGCCGGGGAGCTGTTTTTT
NA	TRBV2	TRBJ1-2	11	NA	CASSESGRYTF	TGTGCCAGCAGTGAAAGCGGGCGCTACACCTTC
NA	TRBV5-1	TRBJ2-1	15	TRBD1	CASSTGTGAYNEQFF	TGCGCCAGCAGCACTGGGACAGGGGCCTACAATGAGCAGTTCTTC
NA	TRBV5-1	TRBJ2-2	15	NA	CASSLASARTGELFF	TGCGCCAGCAGCTTGGCCAGCGCTAGAACCGGGGAGCTGTTTTTT
NA	TRBV18	TRBJ2-2	18	NA	CASSPRSIGGTNTGELFF	TGTGCCAGCTCACCGAGGTCGATAGGGGGAACGAACACCGGGGAGCTGTTTTTT
NA	TRBV27	TRBJ1-5	15	NA	CASSLSPTAGQPQHF	TGTGCCAGCAGTTTATCCCCAACGGCAGGACAACCCCAGCATTTT
NA	TRBV7-9	TRBJ2-1	13	TRBD1	CATRTGSYNEQFF	TGTGCCACCAGGACAGGGTCCTACAATGAGCAGTTCTTC
NA	TRBV7-9	TRBJ2-2	16	NA	CASSLDGALSTGELFF	TGTGCCAGCAGCTTAGATGGGGCTTTGAGCACCGGGGAGCTGTTTTTT
NA	TRBV10-1	TRBJ2-5	15	NA	CASSDTSQTQETQYF	TGCGCCAGCAGTGATACTAGCCAAACCCAAGAGACCCAGTACTTC
NA	TRBV14	TRBJ2-7	13	NA	CASSVVDPGEQYF	TGTGCCAGCAGCGTCGTGGACCCGGGGGAGCAGTACTTC
NA	TRBV11-3	TRBJ2-2	17	NA	CASSLDQGGEGTGELFF	TGTGCCAGCAGCTTAGATCAAGGGGGAGAAGGAACCGGGGAGCTGTTTTTT
NA	TRBV11-2	TRBJ2-7	14	TRBD2	CASSVAGGPWEQYF	TGTGCCAGCAGTGTAGCGGGGGGCCCCTGGGAGCAGTACTTC
NA	TRBV9	TRBJ2-7	14	NA	CASSTGGATYEQYF	TGTGCCAGCAGCACCGGAGGGGCAACCTACGAGCAGTACTTC
NA	TRBV10-3	TRBJ2-1	15	TRBD2	CAISVREGGGNEQFF	TGTGCCATCAGTGTACGGGAGGGCGGGGGAAATGAGCAGTTCTTC
once	TRBV11-3	TRBJ1-1	14	NA	CASSLGIGDTEAFF	TGTGCCAGCAGCTTAGGGATCGGGGACACTGAAGCTTTCTTT
few	TRBV10-2	TRBJ1-2	12	NA	CASSADSYGYTF	TGCGCCAGCAGTGCTGACAGCTATGGCTACACCTTC
NA	TRBV2	TRBJ1-2	14	NA	CASSDQGGGYGYTF	TGTGCCAGCAGTGATCAAGGGGGTGGCTATGGCTACACCTTC
NA	TRBV9	TRBJ1-3	14	TRBD1	CASSLGQGGPPIYF	TGTGCCAGCAGCCTGGGACAGGGTGGGCCCCCCATATATTTT
NA	TRBV28	TRBJ1-3	11	NA	CAGLSGNTIYF	TGTGCGGGGCTATCTGGAAACACCATATATTTT
NA	TRBV30	TRBJ2-6	13	NA	CAWVFPGANVLTF	TGTGCCTGGGTCTTCCCTGGGGCCAACGTCCTGACTTTC
NA	TRBV11-2	TRBJ1-2	14	NA	CASSLSMGGDGYTF	TGTGCCAGCAGCTTATCGATGGGGGGTGATGGCTACACCTTC
NA	TRBV27	TRBJ1-1	14	TRBD1	CASGLDRGVTEAFF	TGTGCCAGCGGACTTGACAGGGGAGTCACTGAAGCTTTCTTT
NA	TRBV30	TRBJ2-1	11	NA	CAWSVSNEQFF	TGTGCCTGGAGTGTTAGCAATGAGCAGTTCTTC
NA	TRBV7-8	TRBJ1-5	18	NA	CASSQGGLGGTRDQPQHF	TGTGCCAGCAGCCAGGGAGGGTTGGGAGGGACACGCGATCAGCCCCAGCATTTT
NA	TRBV6-5	TRBJ2-7	12	NA	CASSSPLHEQYF	TGTGCCAGCAGTTCGCCTCTACACGAGCAGTACTTC
NA	TRBV29-1	TRBJ1-5	15	TRBD1	CSVNTGGSSNQPQHF	TGCAGCGTAAATACAGGGGGATCCAGCAATCAGCCCCAGCATTTT
NA	TRBV28	TRBJ1-2	15	TRBD1	CASSTGQSPNYGYTF	TGTGCCAGCAGTACGGGACAGAGTCCTAACTATGGCTACACCTTC
NA	TRBV5-4	TRBJ2-3	14	NA	CASSLPEASDTQYF	TGTGCCAGCAGCTTGCCCGAAGCATCAGATACGCAGTATTTT
NA	TRBV15	TRBJ2-7	14	TRBD2	CATSRDPGGYEQYF	TGTGCCACCAGCAGAGATCCGGGGGGCTACGAGCAGTACTTC
NA	TRBV11-2	TRBJ1-1	15	TRBD1	CASSPTGTGGTEAFF	TGTGCCAGCAGCCCAACCGGGACAGGGGGCACTGAAGCTTTCTTT